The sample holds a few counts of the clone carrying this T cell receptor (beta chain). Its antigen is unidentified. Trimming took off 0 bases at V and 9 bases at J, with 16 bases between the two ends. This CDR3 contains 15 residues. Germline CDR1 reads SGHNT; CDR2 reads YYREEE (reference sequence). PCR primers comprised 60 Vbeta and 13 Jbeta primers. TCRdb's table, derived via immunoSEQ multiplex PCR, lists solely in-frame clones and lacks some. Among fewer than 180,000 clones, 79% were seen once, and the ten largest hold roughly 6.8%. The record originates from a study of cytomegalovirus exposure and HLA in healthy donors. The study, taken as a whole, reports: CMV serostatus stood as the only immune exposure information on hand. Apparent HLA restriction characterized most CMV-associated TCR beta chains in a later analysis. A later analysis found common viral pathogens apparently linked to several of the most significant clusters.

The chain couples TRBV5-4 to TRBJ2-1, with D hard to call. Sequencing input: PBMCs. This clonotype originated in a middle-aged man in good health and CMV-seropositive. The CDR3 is CASSLEVLGRSEQFF. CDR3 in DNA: TGTGCCAGCAGCTTGGAGGTTTTGGGTAGGAGTGAGCAGTTCTTC.